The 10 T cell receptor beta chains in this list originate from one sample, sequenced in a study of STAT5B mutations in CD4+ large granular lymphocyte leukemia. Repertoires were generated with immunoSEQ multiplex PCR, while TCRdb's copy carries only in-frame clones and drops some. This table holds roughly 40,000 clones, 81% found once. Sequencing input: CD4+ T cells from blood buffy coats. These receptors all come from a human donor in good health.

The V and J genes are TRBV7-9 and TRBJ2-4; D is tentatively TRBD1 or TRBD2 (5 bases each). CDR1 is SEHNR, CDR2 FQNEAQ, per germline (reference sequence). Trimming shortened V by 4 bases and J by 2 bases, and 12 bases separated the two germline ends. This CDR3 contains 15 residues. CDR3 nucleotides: TGTGCCAGCAGCTATGGGGGAGTAACCAAAAACATTCAGTACTTC. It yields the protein CASSYGGVTKNIQYF.

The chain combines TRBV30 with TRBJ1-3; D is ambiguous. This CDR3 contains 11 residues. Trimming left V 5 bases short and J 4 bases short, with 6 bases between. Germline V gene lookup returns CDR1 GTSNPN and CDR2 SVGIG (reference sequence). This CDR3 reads CAWARGNTIYF. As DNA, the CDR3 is TGTGCCTGGGCTAGGGGAAACACCATATATTTT.

CDR3 region: CASSLGFPYPYEQYF. The CDR3 nucleotides are TGTGCCAGCAGCTTAGGGTTTCCCTACCCCTACGAGCAGTACTTC. The V call is TRBV11-3, the J call TRBJ2-7; the D is unclear. Trimming cost V 1 base and J 2 bases, with 12 bases left between them. The CDR3 is 15 amino acids. Germline-derived CDR1 and CDR2 are SGHNT and YENEEA.

The CDR3 loop reads CASSLGGQAGYTF. CDR3 DNA sequence: TGTGCCAGCAGCTTAGGGGGGCAAGCTGGCTACACCTTC. The chain recombines TRBV7-2 with TRBJ1-2, with D tentatively TRBD1 (6 bases). CDR1 is SGHTA, CDR2 FQGNSA, per germline. V was clipped by 1 base and J by 7 bases, with 10 bases between them. The CDR3 covers 13 residues.

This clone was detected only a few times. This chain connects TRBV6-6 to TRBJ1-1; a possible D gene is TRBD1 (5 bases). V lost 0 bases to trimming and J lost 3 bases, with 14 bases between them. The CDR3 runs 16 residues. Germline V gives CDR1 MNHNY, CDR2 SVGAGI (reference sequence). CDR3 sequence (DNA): TGTGCCAGCAGTTACTCAAGGCGCTGGGGGTACACTGAAGCTTTCTTT. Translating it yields CASSYSRRWGYTEAFF.

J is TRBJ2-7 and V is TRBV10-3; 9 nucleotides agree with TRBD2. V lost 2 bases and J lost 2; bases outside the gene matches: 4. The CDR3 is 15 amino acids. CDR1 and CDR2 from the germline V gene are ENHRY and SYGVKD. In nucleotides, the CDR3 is TGTGCCATCAGTGAGGGGCTAGCGGGGACCTACGAGCAGTACTTC. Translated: CAISEGLAGTYEQYF.

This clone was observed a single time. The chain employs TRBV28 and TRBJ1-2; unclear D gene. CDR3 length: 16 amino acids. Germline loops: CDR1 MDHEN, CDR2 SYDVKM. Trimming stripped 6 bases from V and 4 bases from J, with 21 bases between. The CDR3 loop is CASSPTLGSGFYGYTF. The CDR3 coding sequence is TGTGCCAGCAGCCCCACTCTAGGCAGCGGATTCTATGGCTACACCTTC.

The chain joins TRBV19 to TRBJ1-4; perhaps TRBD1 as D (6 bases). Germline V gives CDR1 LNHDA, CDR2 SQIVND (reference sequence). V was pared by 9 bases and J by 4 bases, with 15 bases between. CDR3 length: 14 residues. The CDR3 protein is CASRLGGRNEKLFF. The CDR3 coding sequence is TGTGCCAGCCGGTTAGGGGGTCGTAATGAAAAACTGTTTTTT.

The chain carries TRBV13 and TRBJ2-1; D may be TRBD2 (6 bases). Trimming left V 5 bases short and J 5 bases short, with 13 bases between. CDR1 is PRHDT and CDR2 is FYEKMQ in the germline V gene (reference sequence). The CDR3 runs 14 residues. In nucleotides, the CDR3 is TGTGCCAGCAGCATCGCCGGGAGAAACAATGAGCAGTTCTTC. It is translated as CASSIAGRNNEQFF.

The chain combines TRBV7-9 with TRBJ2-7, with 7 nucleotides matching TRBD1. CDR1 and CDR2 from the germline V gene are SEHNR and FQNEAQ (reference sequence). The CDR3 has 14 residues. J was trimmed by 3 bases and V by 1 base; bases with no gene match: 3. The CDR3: CASSLGQGLYEQYF. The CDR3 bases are TGTGCCAGCAGCTTAGGACAGGGCCTCTACGAGCAGTACTTC.